One and the same sample provided the 19 T cell receptor beta chains below, sequenced in a study of shared clonotypes between healthy human individuals (dated by TCRdb to between 2020 and 2021). Library method: the immunoSEQ multiplex PCR assay. TCRdb carries this immuneACCESS record with in-frame sequences only. Its versions omit some clonotypes, under half of them owing to an unresolved V gene in the studies checked, with the rest unexplained. The sample table shows about 2.3 million clones, and less than 95% are seen once. The top ten constitute approximately 0.4% of the sample. The sample consisted of naive CD4+ T cells from PBMCs. The sample's cell subset or site label, decoded: CD45RA+ positively selected. These receptors came from a man aged 18 to 29 in good health. Some clones in this sample may be carry-over from other donors' samples.

The chain employs TRBV18 and TRBJ1-2; the D is unclear. Germline V CDR1 and CDR2: KGHSH, LQKENI. Trimming removed 2 bases at V and 2 bases at J, with 9 bases between. The CDR3 spans 14 residues. CDR3 DNA: TGTGCCAGCTCACCAACGAACGGGAACTATGGCTACACCTTC. It is translated as CASSPTNGNYGYTF.

This clone has a single count. CDR3 DNA sequence: TGTGCCAGCAGCCGGACTAGCGGGAGGCTTAGCTCCTACAATGAGCAGTTCTTC. Protein sequence: CASSRTSGRLSSYNEQFF. The chain links TRBV7-2 to TRBJ2-1, with 14 bases matching TRBD2. CDR1 and CDR2 (germline): SGHTA, FQGNSA. The CDR3 contains 18 residues. After removal of 5 bases from V and 0 bases from J, the junction contained 6 bases not matched to a gene.

This chain links TRBV28 with TRBJ2-7; D unclear. V was clipped by 6 bases and J by 3 bases, with 9 bases between them. The CDR3 length is 12 residues. Germline V gene lookup returns CDR1 MDHEN and CDR2 SYDVKM. The CDR3 region is CASSLPNYEQYF. CDR3 sequence (DNA): TGTGCCAGCAGCCTGCCTAACTACGAGCAGTACTTC.

In regard to this clone: This sample also contains other DNA sequences that code for the same CDR3. This chain links TRBV28 with TRBJ1-3; D gene unclear. There are 13 residues in the CDR3. Trimming removed 8 bases at V and 1 base at J, with 9 bases between. CDR1 is MDHEN, CDR2 SYDVKM, per germline. CDR3 in amino acids: CASRRGSGNTIYF. The CDR3 DNA reads TGTGCCAGCCGGCGAGGATCTGGAAACACCATATATTTT.

V and J are TRBV5-1 and TRBJ2-7, with D possibly matching TRBD1 (6 bases). Germline assignment: CDR1 SGHRS and CDR2 YFSETQ. The CDR3 covers 13 residues. The V gene lost 5 bases and the J gene lost 2 bases, with 11 bases spanning the gap. CDR3 in DNA: TGCGCCAGCAGAAGACAGGCAACCTACGAGCAGTACTTC. Its translation is CASRRQATYEQYF. Filled out from reference TRBV5-1 and TRBJ2-7, the complete variable domain reads KAGVTQTPRYLIKTRGQQVTLSCSPISGHRSVSWYQQTPGQGLQFLFEYFSETQRNKGNFPGRFSGRQFSNSRSEMNVSTLELGDSALYLCASRRQATYEQYFGPGTRLTVT.

The chain couples TRBV25-1 to TRBJ2-6, with D perhaps matching TRBD2 (5 bases). Deletions cut 2 bases from V and 2 bases from J, with 10 bases between. The germline gives CDR1 MGHDK, CDR2 SYGVNS. The CDR3 spans 16 residues. CDR3 nucleotides: TGTGCCAGCAGTGAACCCGGGGTTGCTGGGGCCAACGTCCTGACTTTC. This codes for CASSEPGVAGANVLTF.

This chain connects TRBV11-2 to TRBJ2-7, with 11 positions matching TRBD2. The CDR3 covers 16 residues. The germline CDR1 and CDR2 sequences are SGHAT and FQNNGV. The V gene end was trimmed by 2 bases and the J gene end by 5 bases; junction bases not matched to a gene: 8. Here the CDR3 reads CASSLQWGLAANEQYF. Here the CDR3 DNA reads TGTGCCAGCAGCTTACAATGGGGACTAGCGGCCAACGAGCAGTACTTC.

With regard to this clone: Other DNA sequences in this specimen translate into the identical CDR3. The chain recombines TRBV7-2 with TRBJ2-3, with TRBD2 identical over 7 bases. The germline V gene encodes CDR1 SGHTA and CDR2 FQGNSA. This CDR3 contains 14 residues. The J segment lost 3 bases and the V segment lost 3 bases, leaving 3 bases of the junction unmatched. The CDR3 region is CASSLGGRTDTQYF. In nucleotides, the CDR3 is TGTGCCAGCAGCTTGGGAGGGAGGACAGATACGCAGTATTTT.

The V gene is TRBV7-3, the J gene TRBJ2-1; TRBD2 agrees at 8 bases. V was pared by 1 base and J by 4 bases, with 12 bases of the junction left unmatched. The germline CDR1 and CDR2 sequences are SGHTA and FQGTGA. The CDR3 has 18 amino acids. CDR3 region: CASSLRGAGSSGYNEQFF. The CDR3 coding sequence is TGTGCCAGCAGCTTAAGGGGCGCTGGGTCTAGCGGGTACAATGAGCAGTTCTTC.

The chain recombines TRBV5-8 with TRBJ2-6; D is uncertain. Trimming took 1 base from V and 0 from J, leaving 5 bases between them. Germline CDR1 is SGHTS and CDR2 is YDEGEE. This CDR3 contains 15 residues. Written as DNA, the CDR3 is TGTGCCAGCAGCTTGAGAAACTCTGGGGCCAACGTCCTGACTTTC. Protein: CASSLRNSGANVLTF.

The chain carries TRBV5-1 and TRBJ1-3, with no clear D. CDR3 size: 16 residues. The V end was cut by 0 bases, the J end by 6 bases, with 16 bases between. Germline values: CDR1 SGHRS, CDR2 YFSETQ. This CDR3 reads CASSLASGYLLNTIYF. For the CDR3, the DNA is TGCGCCAGCAGCTTGGCCTCGGGCTACCTTTTAAACACCATATATTTT.

The chain couples TRBV7-2 to TRBJ2-7, with D maybe TRBD1 (6 bases). Trimming stripped 1 base from V and 6 bases from J, with 16 bases between. The CDR3 consists of 15 residues. Per the germline V gene, CDR1 is SGHTA and CDR2 is FQGNSA. This chain's CDR3 is CASSLVGQGLTEQYF. CDR3 coding DNA: TGTGCCAGCAGCTTAGTGGGCCAGGGGCTGACCGAGCAGTACTTC.

This clone was seen a few times. The same CDR3 also results from other DNA sequences found in this sample. This chain connects TRBV18 to TRBJ2-1; D is unresolved. The V end was cut by 1 base, the J end by 8 bases, with 3 bases between. Per the germline V gene, CDR1 is KGHSH and CDR2 is LQKENI. The CDR3 runs 11 residues. In nucleotides, the CDR3 is TGTGCCAGCTCACCACTCGATGAGCAGTTCTTC. This codes for CASSPLDEQFF.

V and J are TRBV5-1 and TRBJ1-2; no reliable D call. This CDR3 is 15 amino acids long. With 2 bases removed from V and 7 bases from J, the gap between germline ends came to 18 bases. Germline assignment: CDR1 SGHRS and CDR2 YFSETQ. CDR3 residues: CASSLSGPLTGGYTF. DNA for the CDR3: TGCGCCAGCAGCTTATCCGGACCACTGACGGGTGGCTACACCTTC.

This chain uses TRBV27 with TRBJ2-7; no clear D. From germline, CDR1 is MNHEY and CDR2 SMNVEV (reference sequence). CDR3 length: 13 amino acids. V was clipped by 0 bases and J by 1 base, with 4 bases between them. The DNA for the CDR3 is TGTGCCAGCAGTTTATCGTTGTCCTACGAGCAGTACTTC. It specifies CASSLSLSYEQYF.

The chain combines TRBV5-1 with TRBJ2-2; TRBD1 aligns across 9 bases. The CDR3 has 17 amino acids. V shed 4 bases, J shed 2 bases, and the junction held 9 bases outside the gene matches. Per germline, CDR1 SGHRS and CDR2 YFSETQ. The CDR3 loop is CASSAQPGQGNTGELFF. In nucleotides, the CDR3 is TGCGCCAGCAGCGCCCAACCGGGACAGGGAAACACCGGGGAGCTGTTTTTT.

Here the CDR3 reads CASSIGQGWQTQYF. The CDR3 DNA sequence: TGTGCCAGTAGTATAGGTCAGGGATGGCAGACCCAGTACTTC. The chain has TRBV19 and TRBJ2-5; perhaps TRBD1 as D (5 bases). The germline CDR1 and CDR2 sequences are LNHDA and SQIVND (reference sequence). This CDR3 has 14 amino acids. Trimming took off 1 base at V and 6 bases at J, with 12 bases between the two ends.

Comments on this clone: Germline is not matched at one junction end, which may reflect a read error. CDR3 protein: CASSFPLGSQTLF. The CDR3, as DNA: TGTGCCAGCAGTTTCCCTCTCGGGAGTCAAACCCTCTTC. This rearrangement joins TRBV28 to TRBJ2-7, with a tentative D call TRBD2 (6 bases). Germline values: CDR1 MDHEN, CDR2 SYDVKM. This CDR3 region has 13 residues.

This chain joins TRBV30 and TRBJ1-1; 10 nucleotides line up with TRBD1. The junction had 10 bases not matched to a gene; V was cut back by 5 bases and J by 1 base. The CDR3 sequence is 16 residues long. Germline CDR1 is GTSNPN and CDR2 is SVGIG (reference sequence). The CDR3 nucleotides read TGTGCCTGGCGGGGGGGACAGGGGAAGGGGAACACTGAAGCTTTCTTT. Amino acid sequence: CAWRGGQGKGNTEAFF.